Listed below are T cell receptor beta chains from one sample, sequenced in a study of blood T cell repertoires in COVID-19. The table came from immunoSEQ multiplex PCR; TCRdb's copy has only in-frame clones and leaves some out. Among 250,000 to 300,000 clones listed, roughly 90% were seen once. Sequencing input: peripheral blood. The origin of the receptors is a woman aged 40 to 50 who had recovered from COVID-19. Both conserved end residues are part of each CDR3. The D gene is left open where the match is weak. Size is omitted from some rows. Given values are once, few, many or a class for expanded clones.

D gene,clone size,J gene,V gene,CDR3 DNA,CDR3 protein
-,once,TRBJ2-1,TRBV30,TGTGCCTGGAGTTCGTTGGGGGCCGCTGGGAATGAGCAGTTCTTC,CAWSSLGAAGNEQFF
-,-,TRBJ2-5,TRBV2,TGTGCCAGCAGTAAACGATGGAGAGGGCAAGAGACCCAGTACTTC,CASSKRWRGQETQYF
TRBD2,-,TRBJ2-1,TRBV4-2,TGTGCCAGCAGCCAGGACTACGCGGGAGTTGAGCAGTTCTTC,CASSQDYAGVEQFF
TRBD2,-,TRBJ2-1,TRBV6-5,TGTGCCAGCAGTCCGACTAGCGGGACACAGTTCTTC,CASSPTSGTQFF
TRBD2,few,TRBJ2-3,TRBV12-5,TGTGCTAGTGGTTTGGGGTTAGCGGGGGGCACAGATACGCAGTATTTT,CASGLGLAGGTDTQYF
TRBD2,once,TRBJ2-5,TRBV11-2,TGTGCCAGCAGCTTTACTAGCGCCCAAGAGACCCAGTACTTC,CASSFTSAQETQYF
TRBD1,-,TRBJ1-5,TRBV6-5,TGTGCCAGCAGGGAGACAGGGACTAGCAATCAGCCCCAGCATTTT,CASRETGTSNQPQHF
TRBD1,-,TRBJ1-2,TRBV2,TGTGCCAGCAGTGGCTGGACAGGTTATGGTGGCTACACCTTC,CASSGWTGYGGYTF
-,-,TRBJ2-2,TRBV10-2,TGCGCCAGCAGCCAGCGGGCTTACACCGGGGAGCTGTTTTTT,CASSQRAYTGELFF
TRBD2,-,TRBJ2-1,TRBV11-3,TGTGCCAGCAGCCTCAGGACTAGCGAGTACAATGAGCAGTTCTTC,CASSLRTSEYNEQFF
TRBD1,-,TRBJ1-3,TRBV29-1,TGCAGCGTTGATCCGGGACAGGGGGACAACACCATATATTTT,CSVDPGQGDNTIYF
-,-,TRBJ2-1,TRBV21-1,TGTGCCAGCAGCGCGGGTCCGGGTGCGGGAGCGGGTAGGAATGAGCAGTTCTTC,CASSAGPGAGAGRNEQFF